These 28 T cell receptor beta chains were all obtained from the same sample, sequenced in a study of cytomegalovirus exposure and HLA in healthy donors. TCRdb keeps only in-frame clones here, not all; method: immunoSEQ multiplex PCR. The sample holds approximately 200,000 clones, about 81% seen once. What was sequenced was PBMCs. The source is a woman aged 30 to 39 in good health and CMV-seronegative.

V is TRBV11-3 and J is TRBJ2-7; D not resolved. CDR3 length: 15 residues. Germline assignment: CDR1 SGHNT and CDR2 YENEEA. Deletions cut 1 base from V and 5 bases from J, with 15 bases between. The CDR3 sequence: CASSLGDNRYDEQYF. The DNA for the CDR3 is TGTGCCAGCAGCTTAGGAGACAACCGGTACGACGAGCAGTACTTC.

The chain joins TRBV11-2 to TRBJ1-2, with 7 nucleotides matching TRBD1. This CDR3 has 14 residues. Unmatched junction bases numbered 11, after V lost 7 bases and J lost 6 bases. Germline V gives CDR1 SGHAT, CDR2 FQNNGV. The CDR3 DNA sequence: TGTGCCAGCATGGCAGGGGGGATTCAAGATGGCTACACCTTC. This gives the protein CASMAGGIQDGYTF.

The chain combines TRBV2 with TRBJ2-5; D uncertain. The CDR3 runs 14 residues. Germline CDR1 is SNHLY and CDR2 is FYNNEI. V lost 2 bases and J lost 1, with 8 bases in between. CDR3 region: CASSELTVQETQYF. As DNA, the CDR3 is TGTGCCAGCAGTGAATTAACAGTCCAAGAGACCCAGTACTTC.

This clone has only a few counts. The rearrangement links TRBV18 to TRBJ1-5; 7 bases are a match to TRBD1. There are 14 residues in the CDR3. The trim removed 6 bases at V and 1 base at J, leaving 3 bases unmatched. Germline V gives CDR1 KGHSH, CDR2 LQKENI. The CDR3 DNA is TGTGCCAGCTCTACGGGACAGAGCAATCAGCCCCAGCATTTT. Translation: CASSTGQSNQPQHF.

V and J are TRBV27 and TRBJ2-3; 11 nucleotides align to TRBD2. The CDR3 loop spans 16 amino acids. The germline gives CDR1 MNHEY, CDR2 SMNVEV (reference sequence). With 6 bases clipped from V and 0 bases from J, the junction kept 5 bases outside the gene matches. CDR3 region: CASRALAGASTDTQYF. CDR3 coding DNA: TGTGCCAGCAGGGCACTAGCGGGAGCCAGCACAGATACGCAGTATTTT.

The chain employs TRBV27 and TRBJ1-1, with 7 nucleotides matching TRBD1. The CDR3 length is 15 residues. Per germline, CDR1 MNHEY and CDR2 SMNVEV (reference sequence). After removal of 5 bases from V and 4 bases from J, the junction contained 10 bases not matched to a gene. CDR3 loop: CASSRWTGRGTEAFF. The CDR3 nucleotides are TGTGCCAGCAGTCGCTGGACAGGCAGGGGCACTGAAGCTTTCTTT.

The chain links TRBV5-1 to TRBJ2-7, with D possibly TRBD2 on 7 matching bases. Between the trimmed V and J ends, which lost 0 bases and 4 bases, there was a span of 20 bases. CDR3 length: 17 residues. Germline V gene data show CDR1 as SGHRS and CDR2 as YFSETQ. This CDR3 reads CASSLAPTAGASYEQYF. CDR3 sequence (DNA): TGCGCCAGCAGCTTGGCTCCAACCGCGGGGGCGTCATACGAGCAGTACTTC.

This clone has just one count. This chain links TRBV9 with TRBJ2-1, with D possibly matching TRBD2 (6 bases). Germline V gene data show CDR1 as SGDLS and CDR2 as YYNGEE. Trimming stripped 1 base from V and 2 bases from J, with 10 bases between. CDR3 length: 15 residues. CDR3 region: CASSVLAGTYNEQFF. CDR3 DNA sequence: TGTGCCAGCAGCGTACTTGCGGGAACCTACAATGAGCAGTTCTTC.

A few counts support this clone. This chain joins TRBV2 and TRBJ1-5; D may be TRBD1 (5 bases). Germline V gene data show CDR1 as SNHLY and CDR2 as FYNNEI. The CDR3 consists of 12 residues. V gave up 7 bases and J gave up 2 bases, with 6 bases separating them. The CDR3 protein is CASKQGNQPQHF. CDR3 in DNA: TGTGCCAGCAAACAGGGCAATCAGCCCCAGCATTTT.

The rearrangement joins TRBV25-1 to TRBJ2-1; 8 nucleotides agree with TRBD2. V gave up 4 bases and J gave up 10 bases; unmatched junction bases: 9. The germline CDR1 and CDR2 sequences are MGHDK and SYGVNS. This CDR3 region has 14 residues. The CDR3 reads CASSGTHGTREQFF. Written as DNA, the CDR3 is TGTGCCAGCAGTGGGACCCACGGGACTAGGGAGCAGTTCTTC.

The chain carries TRBV13 and TRBJ1-2; 8 bases agree with TRBD1. In germline, CDR1 is PRHDT, CDR2 FYEKMQ (reference sequence). The CDR3 runs 14 residues. Trimming at V came to 4 bases and at J to 6 bases, leaving 7 bases not matched to a gene. For the CDR3, the DNA is TGTGCCAGCAGCTCCAGGGGGCTACAGAATGGCTACACCTTC. It is translated as CASSSRGLQNGYTF.

The gene calls are TRBV28 and TRBJ1-2, with 10 bases fitting TRBD1. This CDR3 contains 14 residues. The V and J ends lost 4 bases and 10 bases, in that order; junction bases with no gene match: 9. The germline V gene has CDR1 MDHEN and CDR2 SYDVKM. Here the CDR3 reads CASSSPGTGEVYTF. CDR3 DNA: TGTGCCAGCAGTTCGCCGGGGACAGGGGAGGTCTACACCTTC.

The rearrangement uses TRBV5-1 and TRBJ2-7, with D possibly matching TRBD1 (6 bases). The V end lost 2 bases, the J end lost 1 base, and 10 bases lay between the germline ends. In germline, CDR1 is SGHRS, CDR2 YFSETQ. CDR3 length: 14 residues. The CDR3 reads CASSFQDRSYEQYF. Here the CDR3 DNA reads TGCGCCAGCAGCTTCCAGGACAGATCCTACGAGCAGTACTTC.

CDR3 coding DNA: TGTGCCAGCAGCTTGGGACTCCTCACAGATACGCAGTATTTT. Translation: CASSLGLLTDTQYF. The rearrangement joins TRBV2 to TRBJ2-3; TRBD2 might be the D (6 bases). Trimming took off 6 bases at V and 2 bases at J, with 12 bases between the two ends. CDR3 size: 14 residues. The germline V gene has CDR1 SNHLY and CDR2 FYNNEI. Based on the CDR3 plus reference TRBV2 and TRBJ2-3, the full variable domain is EPEVTQTPSHQVTQMGQEVILRCVPISNHLYFYWYRQILGQKVEFLVSFYNNEISEKSEIFDDQFSVERPDGSNFTLKIRSTKLEDSAMYFCASSLGLLTDTQYFGPGTRLTVL.

This clone was observed a few times. V is TRBV2 and J is TRBJ2-1; a possible D gene is TRBD2 (6 bases). The CDR3 totals 14 residues. Germline assignment: CDR1 SNHLY and CDR2 FYNNEI. The V end lost 8 bases, the J end lost 9 bases, and 20 bases lay between the germline ends. The CDR3 coding sequence is TGTGCCAGCCCAGCGGGCCGATTAGCCGGTGAGCAGTTCTTC. It yields the protein CASPAGRLAGEQFF.

This clone was counted a few times. The chain links TRBV5-6 to TRBJ2-7, with D possibly matching TRBD1 (6 bases). The ends were cut back, 1 base at V and 4 bases at J, with 12 bases in the middle. CDR3 length equals 14 residues. Per the germline V gene, CDR1 is SGHDT and CDR2 is YYEEEE. The CDR3 is CASSLWVTGYEQYF. CDR3 sequence (DNA): TGTGCCAGCAGCTTGTGGGTAACAGGGTACGAGCAGTACTTC.

V gene TRBV6-5 combines with J gene TRBJ2-5; possibly TRBD1 for D (7 bases). The germline V gene encodes CDR1 MNHEY and CDR2 SVGAGI. V lost 9 bases, J lost 4 bases, and 18 bases lay in between. The CDR3 totals 14 residues. The CDR3 sequence is CASQGGLRGETQYF. In DNA, the CDR3 is TGTGCCAGTCAGGGGGGTTTGCGCGGAGAGACCCAGTACTTC.

The V gene is TRBV10-2, the J gene TRBJ2-7, with D maybe TRBD2 (6 bases). The CDR3 is 15 amino acids. V lost 3 bases and J lost 4, with 16 bases in between. Germline CDR1 WSHSY, CDR2 SAAADI. CDR3 coding DNA: TGCGCCAGCAGTGAAATTAGCGGCTCCGGATACGAGCAGTACTTC. This sequence encodes CASSEISGSGYEQYF.

This clone was observed a handful of times. V and J are TRBV2 and TRBJ2-7, with TRBD1 identical over 7 bases. J was trimmed by 8 bases and V by 2 bases; bases with no gene match: 9. The germline CDR1 and CDR2 sequences are SNHLY and FYNNEI. The length of the CDR3 is 14 residues. The CDR3: CASSESWTGGKQYF. The DNA of the CDR3 is TGTGCCAGCAGTGAAAGTTGGACAGGCGGCAAGCAGTACTTC. Drawing the rest from reference TRBV2 and TRBJ2-7, the complete variable domain is EPEVTQTPSHQVTQMGQEVILRCVPISNHLYFYWYRQILGQKVEFLVSFYNNEISEKSEIFDDQFSVERPDGSNFTLKIRSTKLEDSAMYFCASSESWTGGKQYFGPGTRLTVT.

V gene TRBV5-1 combines with J gene TRBJ2-7; 8 bases are shared with TRBD1. Unmatched junction bases numbered 3, after V lost 0 bases and J lost 4 bases. CDR1 SGHRS and CDR2 YFSETQ come from the germline V gene. This CDR3 spans 14 amino acids. The CDR3 coding sequence is TGCGCCAGCAGCTTGGACAGGGGGAGGTACGAGCAGTACTTC. Translation: CASSLDRGRYEQYF.

The chain combines TRBV30 with TRBJ1-1, with 7 bases matching TRBD1. Germline lookup yields CDR1 GTSNPN and CDR2 SVGIG (reference sequence). J gave up 4 bases and V 1 base, and 3 bases lay outside the gene matches. This CDR3 has 13 amino acids. The CDR3 here is CAWSAGGFTEAFF. CDR3 sequence (DNA): TGTGCCTGGAGTGCAGGGGGGTTCACTGAAGCTTTCTTT.

This clone was seen a handful of times. The J gene is TRBJ2-7, the V gene TRBV5-1; TRBD2 agrees at 10 bases. Germline V CDR1 and CDR2: SGHRS, YFSETQ. Losses at the gene ends were 1 base for V and 13 bases for J; bases not matched to a gene: 8. The CDR3 consists of 13 residues. CDR3 amino acids: CASSLSASGSPYF. In nucleotides, the CDR3 is TGCGCCAGCAGCTTGTCAGCTAGCGGGAGCCCCTACTTC.

The J gene is TRBJ2-5, the V gene TRBV4-2; 16 bases map to TRBD2. Per the germline V gene, CDR1 is LGHNA and CDR2 is YNFKEQ. J gave up 5 bases and V 4 bases, and 10 bases lay outside the gene matches. This CDR3 comprises 18 residues. The CDR3 protein is CASSRSGTSGRAAETQYF. The CDR3 bases are TGTGCCAGCAGCCGATCCGGGACTAGCGGGAGGGCCGCGGAGACCCAGTACTTC.

This chain uses TRBV10-1 with TRBJ2-7, with unresolved D. This CDR3 comprises 17 residues. Germline V lookup: CDR1 WNHNN, CDR2 SYGVQD (reference sequence). V shed 3 bases and J shed 1 base, with 19 bases lying between them. The CDR3 spells CASSDSLRQVPSYEQYF. CDR3 bases: TGCGCCAGCAGTGATTCCCTCCGGCAGGTCCCGTCCTACGAGCAGTACTTC.

CDR3 sequence reads: CASGRQGSPRPQHF. CDR3 coding DNA: TGTGCCAGCGGCCGACAGGGGTCTCCTCGGCCCCAGCATTTT. The chain couples TRBV28 to TRBJ1-5, with 8 positions matching TRBD1. Germline V gene data show CDR1 as MDHEN and CDR2 as SYDVKM. The trim removed 8 bases at V and 9 bases at J, leaving 12 bases unmatched. The CDR3 loop spans 14 amino acids.

J is TRBJ2-1 and V is TRBV10-3, with a tentative D call TRBD2 (6 bases). Between the trimmed V and J ends, which lost 10 bases and 8 bases, there was a span of 12 bases. CDR3 length equals 11 residues. Germline V gene data show CDR1 as ENHRY and CDR2 as SYGVKD. The CDR3 sequence: CATGRDDEQFF. CDR3 coding DNA: TGTGCCACCGGGCGGGATGATGAGCAGTTCTTC.

This clone was detected once. The gene calls are TRBV4-1 and TRBJ2-1, with 8 positions matching TRBD2. V lost 1 base to trimming and J lost 4 bases; unmatched junction nucleotides: 6. The CDR3 runs 16 residues. In germline, CDR1 is MGHRA, CDR2 YSYEKL. DNA of the CDR3: TGCGCCAGCAGCCAAGTCGGGAGGGACCAGTACAATGAGCAGTTCTTC. Translating it yields CASSQVGRDQYNEQFF.

The chain carries TRBV5-6 and TRBJ1-1; 9 bases map to TRBD1. The trim removed 4 bases at V and 9 bases at J, leaving 10 bases unmatched. Germline loops: CDR1 SGHDT, CDR2 YYEEEE. CDR3 length: 14 residues. For the CDR3, the DNA is TGTGCCAGCAGCCCGGGGGGACAGGGCCGTAAAGCTTTCTTT. Translation gives CASSPGGQGRKAFF.